One sample yielded the 11 T cell receptor beta chains listed below, sequenced in a study of OX40 agonist ivuxolimab in advanced cancers. Measured with immunoSEQ multiplex PCR; TCRdb has only the in-frame clones, and not every one. The sample contains 85,000 to 100,000 clones, more than 75% of which appear only once. The starting material was CD4+ or CD8+ T cells sorted from blood, obtained in a trial of the OX40 agonist ivuxolimab. The origin of the receptors is an adult with an advanced solid tumor such as melanoma, head and neck, liver or kidney cancer.

CDR3 sequence: CASSFGSEVEGKLFF. CDR3 DNA sequence: TGTGCCAGCAGCTTTGGTTCAGAAGTCGAAGGAAAACTGTTTTTT. V gene TRBV5-6 combines with J gene TRBJ1-4; no reliable D call. With 2 bases removed from V and 10 bases from J, the gap between germline ends came to 18 bases. The CDR3 loop spans 15 amino acids. Per germline, CDR1 SGHDT and CDR2 YYEEEE.

The rearrangement links TRBV5-6 to TRBJ1-1, with 8 bases fitting TRBD1. In germline, CDR1 is SGHDT, CDR2 YYEEEE. J lost 5 bases, V lost 0 bases, and 9 bases had no gene match. The CDR3 extends over 16 amino acids. The CDR3 protein is CASSLGFWTGRTEAFF. The CDR3 region has the DNA TGTGCCAGCAGCTTGGGGTTTTGGACAGGGCGAACTGAAGCTTTCTTT.

This chain joins TRBV5-1 and TRBJ1-6; D is uncertain. From germline, CDR1 is SGHRS and CDR2 YFSETQ. The germline V and J ends were trimmed by 0 bases and 5 bases, with 6 bases remaining between them. CDR3 length: 14 amino acids. CDR3 loop: CASSLGVDNSPLHF. The CDR3 DNA follows: TGCGCCAGCAGCTTGGGGGTGGATAATTCACCCCTCCACTTT. Filled out from reference TRBV5-1 and TRBJ1-6, the complete variable domain reads KAGVTQTPRYLIKTRGQQVTLSCSPISGHRSVSWYQQTPGQGLQFLFEYFSETQRNKGNFPGRFSGRQFSNSRSEMNVSTLELGDSALYLCASSLGVDNSPLHFGNGTRLTVT.

This chain connects TRBV10-1 to TRBJ2-3, with TRBD1 matching 10 bases. Unmatched junction bases numbered 2, after V lost 3 bases and J lost 2 bases. Germline CDR1 is WNHNN and CDR2 is SYGVQD (reference sequence). The CDR3 extends over 15 amino acids. The CDR3 here is CASSDGQGDTDTQYF. CDR3 nucleotide sequence: TGCGCCAGCAGTGACGGACAGGGGGACACAGATACGCAGTATTTT.

V gene TRBV4-2 combines with J gene TRBJ2-1; 9 nucleotides line up with TRBD2. Germline CDR1 is LGHNA and CDR2 is YNFKEQ. V was clipped by 1 base and J by 8 bases; unmatched bases: 9. The CDR3 is 16 residues long. This CDR3 reads CASSQVTSGPWDEQFF. The CDR3 region has the DNA TGTGCCAGCAGCCAAGTCACTAGCGGGCCATGGGATGAGCAGTTCTTC.

V is TRBV11-3 and J is TRBJ1-2; D is perhaps TRBD1 (5 bases). Trimming removed 5 bases from V and 8 bases from J, with 15 bases in between. Germline lookup yields CDR1 SGHNT and CDR2 YENEEA. The CDR3 runs 13 residues. Here the CDR3 reads CASSQGRNWGYTF. The DNA of the CDR3 is TGTGCCAGCAGCCAGGGACGAAATTGGGGCTACACCTTC.

The chain links TRBV6-1 to TRBJ1-1; 7 nucleotides match TRBD1. Unmatched junction bases numbered 5, after V lost 4 bases and J lost 3 bases. Germline V gene data show CDR1 as MNHNS and CDR2 as SASEGT. This CDR3 is 14 amino acids long. The CDR3 protein is CASSGWDRDTEAFF. The CDR3 DNA reads as TGTGCCAGCAGTGGGTGGGACAGAGACACTGAAGCTTTCTTT.

A single count supports this clone. The chain carries TRBV5-1 and TRBJ1-1; TRBD1 matches 8 bases. The ends lost 1 base at V and 2 bases at J; junction bases unmatched: 1. Germline values: CDR1 SGHRS, CDR2 YFSETQ. The CDR3 loop spans 14 amino acids. The CDR3 DNA sequence: TGCGCCAGCAGCTTGACAGGGGGTAACACTGAAGCTTTCTTT. Residues: CASSLTGGNTEAFF.

The chain employs TRBV11-1 and TRBJ1-1; TRBD1 matches at 8 bases. This CDR3 has 11 amino acids. V gave up 6 bases and J gave up 6 bases; unmatched junction bases: 0. Germline CDR1 SGHAT, CDR2 FQDESV (reference sequence). The CDR3 here is CASRTGAEAFF. The CDR3 nucleotides read TGTGCCAGCAGGACAGGGGCTGAAGCTTTCTTT.

The chain is built from TRBV19 and TRBJ2-3, with 7 bases aligning to TRBD1. V was clipped by 4 bases and J by 4 bases; unmatched bases: 2. This CDR3 contains 13 residues. Per germline, CDR1 LNHDA and CDR2 SQIVND (reference sequence). The chain's CDR3 is CASSTTGADTQYF. CDR3 coding DNA: TGTGCCAGTAGTACCACAGGGGCAGATACGCAGTATTTT.

This clone was counted once. V usage is TRBV5-4 and J usage is TRBJ2-3; 8 bases match TRBD1. Germline CDR1 and CDR2: SGHNT and YYREEE (reference sequence). This CDR3 comprises 16 residues. V lost 2 bases and J lost 4; bases outside the gene matches: 9. The DNA of the CDR3 is TGTGCCAGCAGCTTCCCCGGACAGGGCGTCGCAGATACGCAGTATTTT. As protein: CASSFPGQGVADTQYF.